Shown below are 27 T cell receptor beta chains from a single sample sequenced in a study of CD8 T cells in ankylosing spondylitis. These TCRs' antigens remain unknown. Notes on the study in general: Ankylosing spondylitis blood appeared to be characterized by a TCR beta motif of about eight highly homologous variants.

TCRdb itself ran the 5' RACE reads through MiXCR, one entry per CDR3 protein. The sample consists of 400,000 to 450,000 distinct CDR3 sequences, approximately 17% of them appearing once. The sequencing sample was made of blood, either unsorted or a sorted T cell fraction (not recorded which). The receptors originated from a male donor with ankylosing spondylitis.

The chain joins TRBV21-1 to TRBJ2-7; no check of the table's D call, TRBD1, against the DNA was made. TRBV21-1 is a pseudogene. There are 19 residues in the CDR3. CDR3 protein: CASSKAVPTIARPFYEQYF. CDR3 nucleotides: TGTGCCAGCAGCAAAGCTGTCCCCACCATAGCGCGACCTTTCTACGAGCAGTACTTC.

This clonotype was counted a few times. The chain uses TRBV20-1 and TRBJ2-2, with 10 bases identical to TRBD2. This CDR3 is built from 15 residues. CDR1 and CDR2 (germline): DFQATT, SNEGSKA (reference sequence). After removal of 6 bases from V and 2 bases from J, the junction contained 6 bases not matched to a gene. The CDR3 protein is CSADPSGSNTGELFF. The CDR3 region has the DNA TGCAGTGCGGACCCTAGCGGGAGTAACACCGGGGAGCTGTTTTTT.

J is TRBJ1-4 and V is TRBV12-3 or TRBV12-4, with D unresolved. The CDR3 covers 14 residues. V lost 6 bases to trimming and J lost 8 bases, with 16 bases between them. CDR3 coding DNA: TGTGCCAGCAGCCTAATAACTAAGCCAGAAAAACTGTTTTTT. It encodes CASSLITKPEKLFF.

The genes are TRBV9 and TRBJ2-2; TRBD1 is a possible D gene (5 bases). There are 15 residues in the CDR3. CDR1 is SGDLS and CDR2 is YYNGEE in the germline V gene. The V and J ends lost 0 bases and 5 bases respectively, with 11 bases between them. DNA for the CDR3: TGTGCCAGCAGCGTAGGACAGTCCTCAACCGGGGAGCTGTTTTTT. Its translation is CASSVGQSSTGELFF. Filled out from reference TRBV9 and TRBJ2-2, the complete variable domain reads DSGVTQTPKHLITATGQRVTLRCSPRSGDLSVYWYQQSLDQGLQFLIQYYNGEERAKGNILERFSAQQFPDLHSELNLSSLELGDSALYFCASSVGQSSTGELFFGEGSRLTVL.

This clonotype was counted a few times. The chain couples TRBV20-1 to TRBJ1-2; 7 bases align to TRBD1. The junction had 7 bases not matched to a gene; V was cut back by 1 base and J by 8 bases. Germline V gives CDR1 DFQATT, CDR2 SNEGSKA (reference sequence). The CDR3 extends over 13 amino acids. The CDR3 protein is CSARGDRAEGYTF. The CDR3 DNA is TGCAGTGCTAGAGGAGACAGGGCAGAAGGCTACACCTTC.

V gene TRBV11-1 combines with J gene TRBJ2-1; 13 nucleotides match TRBD2. Germline V gene data show CDR1 as SGHAT and CDR2 as FQDESV (reference sequence). J was trimmed by 2 bases and V by 1 base; bases with no gene match: 8. The CDR3 is 19 amino acids. The CDR3 nucleotides are TGTGCCAGCAGCTTAGAACTAGCGGGAGGGCCCTCAACCTACAATGAGCAGTTCTTC. This codes for CASSLELAGGPSTYNEQFF. The variable domain in full, with the rest retrieved from reference TRBV11-1 and TRBJ2-1, is EAEVAQSPRYKITEKSQAVAFWCDPISGHATLYWYRQILGQGPELLVQFQDESVVDDSQLPKDRFSAERLKGVDSTLKIQPAELGDSAMYLCASSLELAGGPSTYNEQFFGPGTRLTVL.

The chain is built from TRBV20-1 and TRBJ2-1; 9 bases align to TRBD2. This CDR3 is built from 16 residues. Per germline, CDR1 DFQATT and CDR2 SNEGSKA (reference sequence). The ends lost 5 bases at V and 4 bases at J; junction bases unmatched: 12. The CDR3 DNA reads as TGCAGTGCTCCCCCCCTAGCGGGACAAGGGTACAATGAGCAGTTCTTC. Its protein is CSAPPLAGQGYNEQFF.

The V call is TRBV6-2 or TRBV6-3, the J call TRBJ1-5; D may be TRBD1 (6 bases). V shed 6 bases and J shed 2 bases, with 14 bases lying between them. The CDR3 loop spans 15 amino acids. Germline V gene sequence: CDR1 MNHEY, CDR2 SVGEGT. CDR3 sequence (DNA): TGTGCCAGCAGACCACAGGGAGTTGGCAATCAGCCCCAGCATTTT. This encodes CASRPQGVGNQPQHF.

In this sample, this clonotype turned up a few times. CDR3 DNA sequence: TGTGCCAGCAGCCCTTGGGGAGAGGCGAATGGCTACACCTTC. Encoded protein: CASSPWGEANGYTF. The chain recombines TRBV6-1 with TRBJ1-2; no clear D. In germline, CDR1 is MNHNS, CDR2 SASEGT. V was pared by 6 bases and J by 6 bases, with 17 bases between. The CDR3 is 14 amino acids.

This clonotype was counted a few times. This rearrangement joins TRBV7-9 to TRBJ2-5; D may match TRBD1 or TRBD2 (5 bases each). V dropped 5 bases and J dropped 3 bases, with 16 bases sitting between them. The CDR3 consists of 15 residues. Germline CDR1 and CDR2: SEHNR and FQNEAQ (reference sequence). The DNA of the CDR3 is TGTGCCAGCAGCCCCTACGGGACGGCAGAAGAGACCCAGTACTTC. Protein sequence: CASSPYGTAEETQYF.

CDR3: CATSRDSWIESSRIQYF. The CDR3 DNA reads as TGTGCCACCAGCAGAGACTCATGGATAGAGTCGAGCCGCATTCAGTACTTC. The chain joins TRBV15 to TRBJ2-4; D ambiguous. Germline values: CDR1 LNHNV, CDR2 YYDKDF (reference sequence). The CDR3 spans 17 residues. Trimming shortened V by 0 bases and J by 9 bases, and 21 bases separated the two germline ends.

This chain joins TRBV5-1 and TRBJ2-1; D perhaps matches TRBD1 (5 bases). The length of the CDR3 is 15 residues. Germline V gene sequence: CDR1 SGHRS, CDR2 YFSETQ. Between the trimmed V and J ends, which lost 0 bases and 5 bases, there was a span of 12 bases. Here the CDR3 reads CASSLAQGLDNEQFF. The CDR3 bases are TGCGCCAGCAGCTTGGCCCAGGGCCTCGACAATGAGCAGTTCTTC.

This chain joins TRBV11-3 and TRBJ1-1, with TRBD1 as a possible D gene (6 bases). The CDR3 has 16 amino acids. Germline CDR1 SGHNT, CDR2 YENEEA. Trimming took 1 base from V and 4 from J, leaving 16 bases between them. CDR3 residues: CASSLVRNRAGTEAFF. Written as DNA, the CDR3 is TGTGCCAGCAGCTTAGTCCGAAACAGGGCCGGCACTGAAGCTTTCTTT.

The chain combines TRBV19 with TRBJ2-1, with TRBD2 matching over 14 bases. In germline, CDR1 is LNHDA, CDR2 SQIVND (reference sequence). The CDR3 length is 16 residues. J was trimmed by 2 bases and V by 5 bases; bases with no gene match: 2. This CDR3 is CASSGTSGGPYNEQFF. The CDR3 DNA reads TGTGCCAGTAGTGGGACTAGCGGGGGTCCCTACAATGAGCAGTTCTTC.

This clonotype was found a few times. The chain joins TRBV20-1 to TRBJ1-1; perhaps TRBD1 as D (6 bases). The CDR3 is 13 residues long. The ends were cut back, 1 base at V and 7 bases at J, with 13 bases in the middle. Germline CDR1 and CDR2: DFQATT and SNEGSKA (reference sequence). CDR3 in amino acids: CSARVGGKGEAFF. In nucleotides, the CDR3 is TGCAGTGCTAGAGTGGGGGGCAAGGGTGAAGCTTTCTTT.

This clonotype was seen more than once but under ten times. The chain is built from TRBV28 and TRBJ2-3; no clear D gene. The germline gives CDR1 MDHEN, CDR2 SYDVKM. The CDR3 is 16 residues long. Trimming removed 1 base from V and 4 bases from J, with 15 bases in between. Here the CDR3 DNA reads TGTGCCAGCAGTTTATTTACTGTCGACGCCTCAGATACGCAGTATTTT. As protein: CASSLFTVDASDTQYF.

This chain joins TRBV7-8 and TRBJ1-5; D is unresolved. CDR1 is SGHVS and CDR2 is FQNEAQ in the germline V gene. V shed 3 bases and J shed 4 bases, with 10 bases lying between them. This CDR3 spans 14 amino acids. The CDR3: CASSFAAGNQPQHF. The CDR3 DNA sequence: TGTGCCAGCAGCTTTGCGGCAGGAAATCAGCCCCAGCATTTT.

This clonotype has ten or more counts. The rearrangement joins TRBV10-3 to TRBJ2-1, with 8 bases matching TRBD2. Germline lookup yields CDR1 ENHRY and CDR2 SYGVKD. This CDR3 has 14 amino acids. V lost 10 bases and J lost 4; bases outside the gene matches: 9. CDR3 amino acids: CATRRSGDYNEQFF. The CDR3 DNA is TGTGCCACGAGACGTAGCGGGGATTACAATGAGCAGTTCTTC.

This clonotype was picked up a small number of times. V is TRBV5-8 and J is TRBJ1-1, with D uncertain. Trimming removed 8 bases from V and 4 bases from J, with 21 bases in between. From germline, CDR1 is SGHTS and CDR2 YDEGEE. The CDR3 length is 15 residues. CDR3 in DNA: TGTGCCAGTTTCTCCGGTTTGCTGCGGGGCACTGAAGCTTTCTTT. Amino acids: CASFSGLLRGTEAFF.

This clonotype was found many times. CDR3 coding DNA: TGTGCCAGCACTTCGACCGGAGGGAACAATGAGCAGTTCTTC. Protein sequence: CASTSTGGNNEQFF. V and J are TRBV12-3 or TRBV12-4 and TRBJ2-1; TRBD2 might be the D (6 bases). The CDR3 has 14 amino acids. With 7 bases removed from V and 5 bases from J, the gap between germline ends came to 15 bases.

The CDR3 protein is CASSNVRNTEAFF. The DNA for the CDR3 is TGCGCCAGCAGCAACGTACGGAACACTGAAGCTTTCTTT. This rearrangement joins TRBV5-1 to TRBJ1-1; D not resolved. Germline CDR1 is SGHRS and CDR2 is YFSETQ. There are 13 residues in the CDR3. V was cut by 4 bases and J by 1 base, with 8 bases left in between.

This clonotype appeared a few times. The chain employs TRBV20-1 and TRBJ1-1; TRBD1 matches at 11 bases. The trim removed 3 bases at V and 1 base at J, leaving 7 bases unmatched. Germline V lookup: CDR1 DFQATT, CDR2 SNEGSKA (reference sequence). CDR3 length: 16 amino acids. The CDR3 bases are TGCAGTGCTAGTAAGGACAGGGGGCGCGGGAACACTGAAGCTTTCTTT. The encoded protein is CSASKDRGRGNTEAFF.

This clonotype was seen only a few times. J is TRBJ2-1 and V is TRBV20-1, with D perhaps matching TRBD1 (6 bases). CDR3 length: 14 amino acids. With 5 bases removed from V and 0 bases from J, the gap between germline ends came to 11 bases. Germline CDR1 is DFQATT and CDR2 is SNEGSKA (reference sequence). CDR3 sequence: CSASDRSSYNEQFF. CDR3 sequence (DNA): TGCAGTGCTTCGGACAGAAGCTCCTACAATGAGCAGTTCTTC.

The sample holds a few counts of this clonotype. The V gene is TRBV3-1, the J gene TRBJ2-1; a weak D match, TRBD2 (5 bases). CDR3 length equals 12 residues. Germline assignment: CDR1 LGHDT and CDR2 YNNKEL (reference sequence). V was clipped by 7 bases and J by 8 bases, with 12 bases between them. This chain's CDR3 is CASTTTGDEQFF. CDR3 nucleotides: TGTGCCAGCACCACGACCGGGGATGAGCAGTTCTTC.

The chain links TRBV7-8 to TRBJ2-7; D remains unclear. CDR3 length equals 14 residues. Trimming pared 7 bases from V and 0 bases from J, leaving 13 bases between. In germline, CDR1 is SGHVS, CDR2 FQNEAQ. The CDR3 reads CASKMDGPSYEQYF. The CDR3 DNA reads TGTGCCAGCAAGATGGACGGCCCCTCCTACGAGCAGTACTTC. The full variable domain, in which reference TRBV7-8 and TRBJ2-7 provide the parts outside the CDR3, is GAGVSQSPRYKVAKRGQDVALRCDPISGHVSLFWYQQALGQGPEFLTYFQNEAQLDKSGLPSDRFFAERPEGSVSTLKIQRTQQEDSAVYLCASKMDGPSYEQYFGPGTRLTVT.

V gene TRBV12-3 or TRBV12-4 combines with J gene TRBJ1-3, with D unresolved. Trimming pared 3 bases from V and 0 bases from J, leaving 6 bases between. CDR3 length equals 14 residues. The CDR3 DNA reads TGTGCCAGCAGTTTCCGGGCCTCTGGAAACACCATATATTTT. Its protein is CASSFRASGNTIYF.

This clonotype appeared a few times. The genes are TRBV5-1 and TRBJ2-5, with 10 bases matching TRBD1. CDR1 and CDR2 (germline): SGHRS, YFSETQ. The CDR3 extends over 16 amino acids. V was pared by 2 bases and J by 5 bases, with 9 bases of the junction left unmatched. CDR3 sequence: CASSFYRQGARETQYF. CDR3 DNA: TGCGCCAGCAGCTTCTACCGACAGGGGGCAAGGGAGACCCAGTACTTC.